These 17 T cell receptor beta chains originate from one sample sequenced in a study of technical replicates of blood from a few donors. The method was immunoSEQ multiplex PCR; TCRdb's version includes in-frame clones alone and lacks a portion of them. The table has around 92,000 clones, approximately 94% seen once. The sample comprised T cells isolated from PBMCs. These receptors were taken from a human donor in good health.

This chain links TRBV7-8 with TRBJ2-3; 7 bases line up with TRBD2. CDR3 length: 15 amino acids. J gave up 5 bases and V 7 bases, and 12 bases lay outside the gene matches. Germline loops: CDR1 SGHVS, CDR2 FQNEAQ. In nucleotides, the CDR3 is TGTGCCAGCACTTGGAGCGGGGCCGGTAAAGATACGCAGTATTTT. Translated: CASTWSGAGKDTQYF.

The chain uses TRBV25-1 and TRBJ1-6; D perhaps matches TRBD1 (6 bases). The V and J ends lost 7 bases and 6 bases respectively, with 16 bases between them. CDR3 length: 15 amino acids. Germline V lookup: CDR1 MGHDK, CDR2 SYGVNS. The CDR3 protein is CASNPSGTINSPLHF. The CDR3 region has the DNA TGTGCCAGCAACCCCTCGGGGACAATTAATTCACCCCTCCACTTT.

The chain carries TRBV19 and TRBJ1-2; TRBD1 matches 7 bases. The CDR3 extends over 16 amino acids. V was pared by 3 bases and J by 4 bases, with 11 bases of the junction left unmatched. From germline, CDR1 is LNHDA and CDR2 SQIVND (reference sequence). CDR3 DNA sequence: TGTGCCAGTAGTATGTTGCCCCCGGGACAGATCTATGGCTACACCTTC. Translating gives CASSMLPPGQIYGYTF.

The V and J genes are TRBV5-1 and TRBJ2-7; 7 nucleotides align to TRBD1. The ends lost 3 bases at V and 0 bases at J; junction bases unmatched: 24. Per the germline V gene, CDR1 is SGHRS and CDR2 is YFSETQ. The CDR3 has 21 residues. The CDR3 region has the DNA TGCGCCAGCAGCTGGGCAATCGGCCGACTTGGGACAGCTCAGGACTCCTACGAGCAGTACTTC. It translates to CASSWAIGRLGTAQDSYEQYF.

The V and J genes are TRBV15 and TRBJ1-2; D gene uncertain. Germline CDR1 is LNHNV and CDR2 is YYDKDF (reference sequence). V lost 8 bases and J lost 8, with 15 bases in between. This CDR3 has 12 residues. CDR3 loop: CATDPQAAGYTF. In DNA, the CDR3 is TGTGCCACCGACCCCCAGGCAGCCGGCTACACCTTC.

The V gene is TRBV4-2, the J gene TRBJ2-1, with D perhaps matching TRBD1 (5 bases). CDR1 and CDR2 (germline): LGHNA, YNFKEQ. V was clipped by 4 bases and J by 3 bases, with 19 bases between them. CDR3 length: 17 residues. The CDR3 DNA reads TGTGCCAGCAGCCGCCAGGGCGGATCCAGTAACTACAATGAGCAGTTCTTC. This codes for CASSRQGGSSNYNEQFF.

This chain uses TRBV9 with TRBJ2-1, with D possibly TRBD2 on 5 matching bases. This CDR3 region has 15 residues. V was pared by 7 bases and J by 2 bases, with 16 bases between. Germline CDR1 and CDR2: SGDLS and YYNGEE. CDR3 DNA: TGTGCCAGCGCCTTACCGGGGTTCCCCTACAATGAGCAGTTCTTC. Protein product: CASALPGFPYNEQFF.

This chain links TRBV14 with TRBJ2-3; D remains ambiguous. With 1 base removed from V and 0 bases from J, the gap between germline ends came to 8 bases. The CDR3 contains 15 residues. Germline V gene lookup returns CDR1 SGHDN and CDR2 FVKESK. The CDR3 region is CASSQGSLSTDTQYF. The CDR3 DNA reads TGTGCCAGCAGCCAAGGGTCCCTAAGCACAGATACGCAGTATTTT.

The rearrangement links TRBV18 to TRBJ2-7; 13 bases fit TRBD2. V lost 2 bases to trimming and J lost 5 bases; unmatched junction nucleotides: 3. The germline V gene encodes CDR1 KGHSH and CDR2 LQKENI. The CDR3 consists of 15 residues. CDR3 bases: TGTGCCAGCTCACCAGGGACTAGCGGGAAACACGAGCAGTACTTC. Translation: CASSPGTSGKHEQYF.

This chain uses TRBV9 with TRBJ1-4; the match to TRBD1 covers 7 bases. Per the germline V gene, CDR1 is SGDLS and CDR2 is YYNGEE. The CDR3 is 19 amino acids. The V and J ends lost 0 bases and 8 bases, in that order; junction bases with no gene match: 19. The CDR3 nucleotides read TGTGCCAGCAGCGTAGCGTTGGGCGAGGTGTGGGACAGTTGGGAAAAACTGTTTTTT. Protein sequence: CASSVALGEVWDSWEKLFF.

The J gene is TRBJ2-3, the V gene TRBV5-1; tentative D call: TRBD1 (5 bases). From germline, CDR1 is SGHRS and CDR2 YFSETQ. The CDR3 is 16 residues long. Trimming took off 0 bases at V and 0 bases at J, with 11 bases between the two ends. The CDR3 loop reads CASSLDQGFSTDTQYF. The CDR3 bases are TGCGCCAGCAGCTTGGATCAGGGATTTAGCACAGATACGCAGTATTTT.

The CDR3 region is CASRRPGTPWGYTF. CDR3 sequence (DNA): TGTGCCAGCAGGCGGCCCGGGACTCCCTGGGGCTACACCTTC. V is TRBV28 and J is TRBJ1-2; maybe TRBD1 (5 bases). Trimming removed 6 bases from V and 8 bases from J, with 19 bases in between. The germline V gene has CDR1 MDHEN and CDR2 SYDVKM. The CDR3 totals 14 residues.

The chain has TRBV4-2 and TRBJ2-1, with 12 bases fitting TRBD2. Trimming removed 1 base from V and 5 bases from J; junction bases left unmatched: 6. The CDR3 sequence is 17 residues long. The germline CDR1 and CDR2 sequences are LGHNA and YNFKEQ. The DNA for the CDR3 is TGTGCCAGCAGCCAAGTTGCCCTAGCGGGGGGGCACAATGAGCAGTTCTTC. This gives the protein CASSQVALAGGHNEQFF.

The rearrangement links TRBV9 to TRBJ2-5; TRBD1 might be the D (5 bases). CDR3 size: 15 residues. The V gene lost 0 bases and the J gene lost 5 bases, with 14 bases spanning the gap. Per germline, CDR1 SGDLS and CDR2 YYNGEE. The chain's CDR3 is CASSVAGRVGETQYF. CDR3 DNA sequence: TGTGCCAGCAGCGTAGCGGGCAGGGTGGGGGAGACCCAGTACTTC.

This chain connects TRBV7-9 to TRBJ1-5; D unclear. The CDR3 totals 13 residues. V gave up 4 bases and J gave up 6 bases, with 10 bases separating them. Germline V gene data show CDR1 as SEHNR and CDR2 as FQNEAQ (reference sequence). The CDR3 coding sequence is TGTGCCAGCAGCTCCGGTCGAGGTCAGCCCCAGCATTTT. This encodes CASSSGRGQPQHF.

The CDR3 coding sequence is TGTGCCAGCAGTTCGGGACAGGGCTACGAGCAGTACTTC. Translated, it gives CASSSGQGYEQYF. This chain uses TRBV28 with TRBJ2-7, with 9 bases identical to TRBD1. Per germline, CDR1 MDHEN and CDR2 SYDVKM. This CDR3 has 13 residues. V lost 4 bases to trimming and J lost 3 bases; unmatched junction nucleotides: 1.

The rearrangement uses TRBV25-1 and TRBJ1-1, with a possible D match to TRBD1 (6 bases). V shed 6 bases and J shed 3 bases, with 8 bases lying between them. The germline V gene encodes CDR1 MGHDK and CDR2 SYGVNS. The CDR3 runs 12 residues. CDR3 in DNA: TGTGCCAGCAGAGGGGGTGACACTGAAGCTTTCTTT. It codes for CASRGGDTEAFF.